These 31 T cell receptor beta chains came from one sample sequenced in a study of blood T cell repertoires in COVID-19 (TCRdb year 2020). Receptor amplification or capture employed the immunoSEQ multiplex PCR assay. TCRdb stores this immuneACCESS table with in-frame sequences only. Part of the clones is absent; in the studies checked, under half of the shortfall reflects unresolved V genes, and no reason is known for the rest. The sample has roughly 140,000 clones on record, 88% of them singletons. 10% of the sample is taken by the ten largest. Sequencing was done on a sample of peripheral blood. Receptors originate from a man aged 45-65 years with active or convalescent COVID-19.

The rearrangement links TRBV2 to TRBJ2-3; D possibly corresponds to TRBD2 (6 bases). The CDR3 loop spans 15 amino acids. V dropped 7 bases and J dropped 3 bases, with 17 bases sitting between them. Germline loops: CDR1 SNHLY, CDR2 FYNNEI. CDR3 region: CASNLLGGPTDTQYF. The CDR3 nucleotides read TGTGCCAGCAACCTGTTGGGGGGTCCGACAGATACGCAGTATTTT.

This clone was detected once. This chain uses TRBV27 with TRBJ2-5, with TRBD1 as a possible D gene (6 bases). V gave up 3 bases and J gave up 4 bases, with 24 bases separating them. Per germline, CDR1 MNHEY and CDR2 SMNVEV (reference sequence). The CDR3 runs 18 residues. CDR3 region: CASSLFPSSGQGGETQYF. DNA of the CDR3: TGTGCCAGCAGTTTGTTCCCATCTTCGGGACAAGGGGGAGAGACCCAGTACTTC.

The chain employs TRBV7-9 and TRBJ2-7, with D perhaps matching TRBD1 (6 bases). V was clipped by 3 bases and J by 6 bases, with 18 bases between them. The germline gives CDR1 SEHNR, CDR2 FQNEAQ (reference sequence). The CDR3 length is 15 residues. The CDR3 is CASSLVRGARGEQYF. DNA for the CDR3: TGTGCCAGCAGCTTGGTCAGGGGCGCCCGGGGCGAGCAGTACTTC.

This clone occurred a few times. The rearrangement links TRBV7-6 to TRBJ1-4; the D gene is possibly TRBD1 (5 bases). The CDR3 totals 15 residues. Germline V gene lookup returns CDR1 SGHVS and CDR2 FNYEAQ. V was trimmed by 4 bases and J by 4 bases, leaving 13 bases between them. The CDR3 here is CASSSGWALNEKLFF. CDR3 nucleotide sequence: TGTGCCAGCAGCTCAGGGTGGGCCCTTAATGAAAAACTGTTTTTT.

The CDR3 nucleotides are TGTGCCAGTAGTCTACGGACAGGGGTAATTGGCAAAAACATTCAGTACTTC. Translated: CASSLRTGVIGKNIQYF. The V call is TRBV19, the J call TRBJ2-4; the match to TRBD1 covers 9 bases. V was pared by 5 bases and J by 3 bases, with 11 bases of the junction left unmatched. CDR1 is LNHDA, CDR2 SQIVND, per germline (reference sequence). This CDR3 contains 17 residues. Based on the CDR3 plus reference TRBV19 and TRBJ2-4, the full variable domain is DGGITQSPKYLFRKEGQNVTLSCEQNLNHDAMYWYRQDPGQGLRLIYYSQIVNDFQKGDIAEGYSVSREKKESFPLTVTSAQKNPTAFYLCASSLRTGVIGKNIQYFGAGTRLSVL.

The chain joins TRBV7-9 to TRBJ2-7, with D possibly TRBD1 on 7 matching bases. Per germline, CDR1 SEHNR and CDR2 FQNEAQ (reference sequence). There are 15 residues in the CDR3. V lost 2 bases and J 2 bases, leaving 13 bases between the germline ends. As DNA, the CDR3 is TGTGCCAGCAGCTTACAGGGGGGTAACGCCTACGAGCAGTACTTC. Amino acids: CASSLQGGNAYEQYF.

V is TRBV10-3 and J is TRBJ2-7, with TRBD2 matching 12 bases. This CDR3 is built from 15 residues. Trimming at V came to 5 bases and at J to 5 bases, leaving 7 bases not matched to a gene. The germline V gene has CDR1 ENHRY and CDR2 SYGVKD. The CDR3 loop reads CAISPLAGGPDEQYF. The CDR3 bases are TGTGCCATCAGTCCTCTAGCGGGAGGGCCGGACGAGCAGTACTTC.

The chain couples TRBV30 to TRBJ1-5; TRBD1 agrees at 7 bases. Germline V gene data show CDR1 as GTSNPN and CDR2 as SVGIG (reference sequence). Trimming removed 3 bases from V and 2 bases from J; junction bases left unmatched: 7. The CDR3 is 15 residues long. In DNA, the CDR3 is TGTGCCTGGAGCGTGACAGGGTTTGGCAATCAGCCCCAGCATTTT. It yields the protein CAWSVTGFGNQPQHF.

This clone is a singleton in its sample. The V gene is TRBV10-3, the J gene TRBJ1-1; TRBD1 agrees at 7 bases. CDR1 ENHRY and CDR2 SYGVKD come from the germline V gene. The CDR3 spans 12 residues. The junction had 3 bases not matched to a gene; V was cut back by 10 bases and J by 1 base. The CDR3 sequence: CATRTGNTEAFF. Written as DNA, the CDR3 is TGTGCCACTAGGACAGGGAACACTGAAGCTTTCTTT.

The rearrangement uses TRBV25-1 and TRBJ2-1, with 13 nucleotides matching TRBD2. CDR1 and CDR2 from the germline V gene are MGHDK and SYGVNS. V was pared by 4 bases and J by 4 bases, with 4 bases of the junction left unmatched. This CDR3 spans 16 amino acids. The CDR3 loop reads CASSGGLAGSYNEQFF. In nucleotides, the CDR3 is TGTGCCAGCAGTGGGGGACTAGCGGGGTCTTACAATGAGCAGTTCTTC.

The CDR3 region has the DNA TGTGCCAGCAGACGGAGCGGGGGTTTCTACAATGAGCAGTTCTTC. Translation gives CASRRSGGFYNEQFF. J is TRBJ2-1 and V is TRBV6-5; 8 bases map to TRBD2. V lost 6 bases to trimming and J lost 3 bases; unmatched junction nucleotides: 7. This CDR3 has 15 residues. CDR1 is MNHEY, CDR2 SVGAGI, per germline.

J is TRBJ2-7 and V is TRBV4-1; D is perhaps TRBD1 (6 bases). This CDR3 spans 13 amino acids. V was pared by 11 bases and J by 0 bases, with 14 bases between. Germline V gene data show CDR1 as MGHRA and CDR2 as YSYEKL. In DNA form, the CDR3 reads TGCGCCGCAAGCACAGGGTCCTCCTACGAGCAGTACTTC. This codes for CAASTGSSYEQYF.

The rearrangement uses TRBV18 and TRBJ2-1; TRBD2 aligns across 9 bases. Losses at the gene ends were 4 bases for V and 3 bases for J; bases not matched to a gene: 7. The CDR3 consists of 16 residues. CDR1 and CDR2 from the germline V gene are KGHSH and LQKENI. This CDR3 is CASSREAGGNYNEQFF. The CDR3 DNA is TGTGCCAGCTCACGTGAAGCGGGAGGTAACTACAATGAGCAGTTCTTC.

The V gene is TRBV12-3 or TRBV12-4, the J gene TRBJ1-2; D is ambiguous. The CDR3 extends over 12 amino acids. V was pared by 3 bases and J by 7 bases, with 9 bases between. The CDR3, as DNA: TGTGCCAGCAGTTTCCCGGGAGTTGGCTACACCTTC. This codes for CASSFPGVGYTF.

The chain has TRBV4-1 and TRBJ1-5, with 8 positions matching TRBD1. The CDR3 loop spans 16 amino acids. The ends lost 3 bases at V and 6 bases at J; junction bases unmatched: 10. The germline V gene encodes CDR1 MGHRA and CDR2 YSYEKL. CDR3 in DNA: TGCGCCAGCAGCCATCTTGGGACAGGTAGGGGTCAGCCCCAGCATTTT. Amino acid sequence: CASSHLGTGRGQPQHF.

The V gene is TRBV5-1, the J gene TRBJ2-1, with 7 bases matching TRBD2. Germline assignment: CDR1 SGHRS and CDR2 YFSETQ. V lost 0 bases and J lost 7; bases outside the gene matches: 7. This CDR3 is 15 amino acids long. The CDR3 coding sequence is TGCGCCAGCAGCTTGGCCGGACTAGAATGGAATGAGCAGTTCTTC. Translating gives CASSLAGLEWNEQFF.

The chain joins TRBV2 to TRBJ1-5; D is undetermined. Germline lookup yields CDR1 SNHLY and CDR2 FYNNEI. This CDR3 region has 15 residues. With 6 bases removed from V and 4 bases from J, the gap between germline ends came to 16 bases. The CDR3: CASREDGGRNQPQHF. The CDR3 DNA reads TGTGCCAGCAGGGAGGACGGTGGTAGGAATCAGCCCCAGCATTTT.

This sequence joins TRBV6-6 and TRBJ1-5, with D unresolved. With 2 bases removed from V and 0 bases from J, the gap between germline ends came to 5 bases. Germline values: CDR1 MNHNY, CDR2 SVGAGI (reference sequence). The CDR3 is 14 residues long. The DNA of the CDR3 is TGTGCCAGCAGTTACGAGCATAGCAATCAGCCCCAGCATTTT. It yields the protein CASSYEHSNQPQHF.

Here the CDR3 DNA reads TGCGCCAGCAGCTTTAACGGGGTATTGGCCACTGAAGCTTTCTTT. Protein sequence: CASSFNGVLATEAFF. The chain combines TRBV5-1 with TRBJ1-1; D ambiguous. Germline V gene sequence: CDR1 SGHRS, CDR2 YFSETQ. This CDR3 region has 15 residues. V lost 2 bases and J 4 bases, leaving 15 bases between the germline ends.

The chain couples TRBV28 to TRBJ1-5; possibly TRBD1 for D (5 bases). The CDR3 has 13 amino acids. Germline V gives CDR1 MDHEN, CDR2 SYDVKM. V gave up 6 bases and J gave up 4 bases, with 10 bases separating them. DNA of the CDR3: TGTGCCAGCAGCCCTAACAGGAATCAGCCCCAGCATTTT. This sequence encodes CASSPNRNQPQHF.

The chain uses TRBV10-3 and TRBJ2-7; the D gene is possibly TRBD2 (6 bases). The germline gives CDR1 ENHRY, CDR2 SYGVKD. The CDR3 totals 15 residues. Trimming took 0 bases from V and 7 from J, leaving 16 bases between them. CDR3 residues: CAISESETRVREQYF. CDR3 DNA sequence: TGTGCCATCAGTGAGTCTGAGACTAGAGTTCGGGAGCAGTACTTC.

CDR3: CASSLLAGAQETQYF. The CDR3 nucleotides are TGTGCCAGCAGCTTACTAGCGGGGGCCCAAGAGACCCAGTACTTC. This chain connects TRBV7-2 to TRBJ2-5; 10 bases map to TRBD2. J lost 1 base, V lost 2 bases, and 1 base had no gene match. The germline gives CDR1 SGHTA, CDR2 FQGNSA. This CDR3 has 15 amino acids.

The chain couples TRBV3-1 (or the pseudogene TRBV3-2) to TRBJ2-7, with 12 bases matching TRBD1. V gave up 4 bases and J gave up 7 bases; unmatched junction bases: 8. In germline, CDR1 is LGHDT, CDR2 YNNKEL (reference sequence). The CDR3 runs 15 residues. The CDR3 sequence: CASSPGQGAVREQYF. The CDR3 DNA reads as TGTGCCAGCAGCCCGGGACAGGGGGCGGTGAGGGAGCAGTACTTC.

This clone was detected only once. This sequence joins TRBV10-3 and TRBJ1-2; 7 bases are shared with TRBD1. The V segment lost 2 bases and the J segment 0 bases; nucleotides outside the gene matches: 6. The V gene's germline CDR1 is ENHRY and CDR2 SYGVKD. The CDR3 loop spans 16 amino acids. CDR3 region: CAISETMTGSNYGYTF. The CDR3 nucleotides read TGTGCCATCAGTGAGACTATGACAGGGTCTAACTATGGCTACACCTTC.

The rearrangement links TRBV29-1 to TRBJ1-5; weak D call: TRBD1 (5 bases). Germline values: CDR1 SQVTM, CDR2 ANQGSEA. V lost 7 bases and J 0 bases, leaving 10 bases between the germline ends. The length of the CDR3 is 13 residues. DNA for the CDR3: TGCAGCGGAGGGGAGGATAGCAATCAGCCCCAGCATTTT. Its translation: CSGGEDSNQPQHF.

The genes are TRBV11-2 and TRBJ1-2, with a weak D call TRBD1 (5 bases). V shed 5 bases and J shed 4 bases, with 11 bases lying between them. The CDR3 length is 13 residues. From germline, CDR1 is SGHAT and CDR2 FQNNGV. The CDR3 loop reads CASSNTGLYGYTF. The CDR3 DNA is TGTGCCAGCAGCAATACAGGTCTCTATGGCTACACCTTC.

The chain recombines TRBV29-1 with TRBJ2-1, with 12 bases identical to TRBD2. The V segment lost 1 base and the J segment 0 bases; nucleotides outside the gene matches: 7. This CDR3 is 18 amino acids long. Germline V gene lookup returns CDR1 SQVTM and CDR2 ANQGSEA. DNA for the CDR3: TGCAGCGTTGAAGGAGGGACTAGCGGGCTCTTCTCCTACAATGAGCAGTTCTTC. As protein: CSVEGGTSGLFSYNEQFF.

This chain joins TRBV27 and TRBJ1-6, with D possibly being TRBD1 (5 bases). The germline CDR1 and CDR2 sequences are MNHEY and SMNVEV (reference sequence). CDR3 size: 13 residues. V was cut by 7 bases and J by 10 bases, with 14 bases left in between. In DNA, the CDR3 is TGTGCCAGCACCGGTGCAGGGAACTCACCCCTCCACTTT. Its protein product is CASTGAGNSPLHF.

This chain uses TRBV2 with TRBJ2-1, with 8 nucleotides matching TRBD1. Unmatched junction bases numbered 6, after V lost 3 bases and J lost 5 bases. The germline V gene has CDR1 SNHLY and CDR2 FYNNEI. The CDR3 has 15 amino acids. As DNA, the CDR3 is TGTGCCAGCAGTGAGCGGAGACAGGGGAACAATGAGCAGTTCTTC. This sequence encodes CASSERRQGNNEQFF.

The rearrangement uses TRBV11-2 and TRBJ2-7; 7 nucleotides agree with TRBD1. The CDR3 extends over 13 amino acids. CDR1 and CDR2 (germline): SGHAT, FQNNGV. V dropped 5 bases and J dropped 9; count of bases not matched to a gene: 10. The chain's CDR3 is CASSPPDRPAQYF. CDR3 nucleotides: TGTGCCAGCAGCCCCCCGGACAGGCCCGCGCAGTACTTC.

The V and J genes are TRBV29-1 and TRBJ1-2; D is unclear. The CDR3 spans 13 residues. Trimming shortened V by 2 bases and J by 2 bases, and 9 bases separated the two germline ends. CDR1 is SQVTM and CDR2 is ANQGSEA in the germline V gene. The CDR3 DNA sequence: TGCAGCGTTGAATTTTGGCAGAACTATGGCTACACCTTC. Translation gives CSVEFWQNYGYTF.